These 10 T cell receptor beta chains originate from one sample sequenced in a study of blood T cells in healthy people across ages. The use of a sample-barcoded 5' primer and a J-beta primer mix characterized a second PCR of about 7 to 12 cycles. TCRdb ran MiXCR on the 5' RACE reads and lists one entry per CDR3 protein. The repertoire consists of about 1.8 million distinct CDR3 sequences, with roughly 49% occurring once and the leading ten covering around 2.1%. The sequenced material came from blood. These receptors were collected from a woman between 40 and 50 years old in good health.

V gene TRBV9 combines with J gene TRBJ1-4, with TRBD1 as a possible D gene (6 bases). Germline V lookup: CDR1 SGDLS, CDR2 YYNGEE. Trimming took off 0 bases at V and 7 bases at J, with 13 bases between the two ends. The CDR3 spans 15 residues. DNA of the CDR3: TGTGCCAGCAGCGTAGTCGGGGGGCTCGGTGAAAAACTGTTTTTT. Amino acid sequence: CASSVVGGLGEKLFF.

This clonotype appeared a few times. V is TRBV29-1 and J is TRBJ2-5, with a tentative D call TRBD1 (6 bases). The CDR3 length is 13 residues. The V gene's germline CDR1 is SQVTM and CDR2 ANQGSEA. V lost 5 bases and J 5 bases, leaving 15 bases between the germline ends. The DNA for the CDR3 is TGCAGCGTTTTGAACAGGGCGTCCGAGACCCAGTACTTC. Protein sequence: CSVLNRASETQYF. The whole variable domain, remainder taken from reference TRBV29-1 and TRBJ2-5, is SAVISQKPSRDICQRGTSLTIQCQVDSQVTMMFWYRQQPGQSLTLIATANQGSEATYESGFVIDKFPISRPNLTFSTLTVSNMSPEDSSIYLCSVLNRASETQYFGPGTRLLVL.

Concerning this clonotype: The CDR3 ends on some other residue instead of the conserved phenylalanine or tryptophan, so this is likely a read error. The chain has TRBV5-5 and TRBJ2-7; D remains ambiguous. The CDR3 is made up of 15 amino acids. V was clipped by 0 bases and J by 7 bases, with 17 bases between them. Germline CDR1 is SGHKS and CDR2 is YYEKEE (reference sequence). CDR3: CASSLERAGAREQYI. The DNA of the CDR3 is TGTGCCAGCAGCTTGGAAAGGGCCGGCGCCCGTGAGCAGTACATC.

The rearrangement joins TRBV5-4 to TRBJ2-3, with 9 bases lining up with TRBD1. The CDR3 is made up of 17 amino acids. J was trimmed by 1 base and V by 2 bases; bases with no gene match: 8. CDR1 and CDR2 from the germline V gene are SGHNT and YYREEE (reference sequence). The CDR3 region has the DNA TGTGCCAGCAGCTTAGTATCGGGACAGGGACGCACAGATACGCAGTATTTT. Protein product: CASSLVSGQGRTDTQYF. The full variable domain, in which reference TRBV5-4 and TRBJ2-3 provide the parts outside the CDR3, is ETGVTQSPTHLIKTRGQQVTLRCSSQSGHNTVSWYQQALGQGPQFIFQYYREEENGRGNFPPRFSGLQFPNYSSELNVNALELDDSALYLCASSLVSGQGRTDTQYFGPGTRLTVL.

The chain recombines TRBV6-6 with TRBJ1-4, with 7 bases fitting TRBD1. Germline V gene lookup returns CDR1 MNHNY and CDR2 SVGAGI (reference sequence). This CDR3 is built from 16 residues. The V segment lost 5 bases and the J segment 7 bases; nucleotides outside the gene matches: 13. CDR3 in DNA: TGTGCCAGCAGTAAAACTTTCAGGGGGGTCGGTGAAAAACTGTTTTTT. This encodes CASSKTFRGVGEKLFF.

The V gene is TRBV5-1, the J gene TRBJ1-5; 10 bases agree with TRBD1. The V and J ends lost 4 bases and 0 bases, in that order; junction bases with no gene match: 7. In germline, CDR1 is SGHRS, CDR2 YFSETQ. The length of the CDR3 is 17 residues. The CDR3 loop reads CASSPGQGTYSNQPQHF. The CDR3 bases are TGCGCCAGCAGCCCGGGACAGGGGACATATAGCAATCAGCCCCAGCATTTT.

This rearrangement joins TRBV12-3 or TRBV12-4 to TRBJ2-3; D gene ambiguous. V was clipped by 8 bases and J by 5 bases, with 14 bases between them. This CDR3 region has 13 residues. The CDR3 DNA sequence: TGTGCCAGCCGGACGATACGAAGAGATACGCAGTATTTT. This sequence encodes CASRTIRRDTQYF.

This clonotype has only a few counts. The CDR3 coding sequence is TGTGCCAGCAGCTTCGACGGGGTTAGCACAGATACGCAGTATTTT. This sequence encodes CASSFDGVSTDTQYF. The chain joins TRBV7-2 to TRBJ2-3; TRBD2 is a possible D gene (5 bases). This CDR3 contains 15 residues. Germline values: CDR1 SGHTA, CDR2 FQGNSA. Deletions cut 3 bases from V and 0 bases from J, with 10 bases between.

This clonotype was seen a single time. This chain's CDR3 is CASSQVRVANYGYTF. For the CDR3, the DNA is TGCGCCAGCAGCCAAGTAAGGGTAGCTAACTATGGCTACACCTTC. This chain connects TRBV4-3 to TRBJ1-2; no reliable D call. V lost 1 base and J 0 bases, leaving 9 bases between the germline ends. CDR3 length equals 15 residues. Germline V gene sequence: CDR1 LGHNA, CDR2 YSLEER.

The chain carries TRBV20-1 and TRBJ2-1; 9 bases align to TRBD2. Germline trimming cut 0 bases from V and 4 bases from J; bases unmatched to any gene: 7. The CDR3 contains 16 residues. The germline gives CDR1 DFQATT, CDR2 SNEGSKA (reference sequence). CDR3 in DNA: TGCAGTGCTAGAGAATCCGGGACTAGCTCTTACAATGAGCAGTTCTTC. It specifies CSARESGTSSYNEQFF.